This T cell receptor (beta chain) is from a study of PD-1 blockade in classical Hodgkin lymphoma. Findings and limits, study-wide: Patients with a complete response exhibited baseline diversity comparable to newly diagnosed patients.

Relapse was seen in all patients after autologous stem cell transplantation, and brentuximab vedotin exposure was variable. This table comes from immunoSEQ multiplex PCR, and its TCRdb copy is limited to in-frame clones, with some not included. The sample has some 16,000 clones; over 80% are singletons. This clone was observed a single time. Its antigen is not known. J lost 2 bases, V lost 0 bases, and 4 bases had no gene match. CDR1 and CDR2 (germline): LGHNA, YNFKEQ. CDR3 length: 17 residues. The sample was peripheral blood mononuclear cells (PBMCs), taken before the second cycle of nivolumab. V usage is TRBV4-2 and J usage is TRBJ2-3; 11 bases line up with TRBD2. The clonotype was recovered from a human donor with classical Hodgkin lymphoma. CDR3 nucleotides: TGTGCCAGCAGCCAAGAGGGACTAGCGGATTTCACAGATACGCAGTATTTT. This codes for CASSQEGLADFTDTQYF.